This T cell receptor (beta chain) was found in a study of blood T cell repertoires in COVID-19 (TCRdb year 2020). Regarding the study in general: Samples covering the acute and convalescent phases of COVID-19 were provided by collaborators in the United States, Italy and Spain. The material from the prospective study consisted of cDNA or gDNA derived from T cells, B-cell-depleted T cells, or PBMCs. Deeply sampled blood TCRbeta repertoires from subjects exposed to, actively infected with, or recovered from COVID-19 were included in the dataset. The repertoires were released in a freely available public database intended as a resource for research on the immune response to SARS-CoV-2. The samples were drawn from the first 160 participants of the ongoing ImmuneRACE study and from about 1,200 subjects provided by 6 global collaborators. A de-identified subject ID, COVID-19 status, age in years and sex were almost always included in the sample metadata. HLA class I and class II types, where available, came from metadata supplied by the sample provider rather than from assay-based typing.

TCRbeta CDR3 regions were amplified from genomic DNA by means of the immunoSEQ Assay, a bias-controlled multiplex PCR. Per the original workflow: The number of nucleated cells in each sample was estimated by amplification of reference gene primers within the assay. Sequence reads were collapsed and filtered to measure the absolute abundance of every unique TCRbeta CDR3 rearrangement. For each sample, productive Simpson clonality was calculated by taking the square root of Simpson's diversity index across productive rearrangements. TCRdb obtained this table from immuneACCESS and retained in-frame rearrangements with V and J assigned. These tables miss some clones; where compared with another copy, unresolved V genes account for less than half of the shortfall, and the remainder is unexplained. That table supplies the V and J calls and clone size; D and trimming were determined from the DNA. The sample profile shows approximately 210,000 clones; around 80% of them were found once. The top ten clonotypes cover roughly a tenth of the sample.

This clone is a singleton in its sample. Its antigen is currently not known. No much larger clone is present one base from it, and per-base qualities are unavailable. Broader findings and caveats from the paper: The quantity of clinical and demographic metadata differed by source and by participant and was supplied without curation.

At one collaborating source in Seattle, patients were enrolled during active infection and were followed longitudinally through the course of disease. Collaborating institutions collected whole blood in K2EDTA tubes following their own protocols. For TCRbeta analysis, collaborators shipped samples in one of three forms: frozen whole blood, isolated PBMCs, or DNA extracted from either of those sample types. The TCR comes from a woman older than 75 with COVID-19, enrolled during active disease. Sequencing was carried out using peripheral blood.

The nucleotide sequence is TGTGCCAGCAGCTTGCGTCGGCTAGCGGGGACCAATGAGCAGTTCTTC. Its translation is CASSLRRLAGTNEQFF. The V and J genes are TRBV5-4 and TRBJ2-1; a stretch of 9 junction bases matches TRBD2. The germline V gene encodes CDR1 SGHNT and CDR2 YYREEE (reference sequence). Germline trimming: 1 base from V, 6 bases from J; junction bases outside gene matches: 8. Including cysteine and phenylalanine, the CDR3 has 16 amino acids. The entry retains the CDR3 DNA only, 48 bases that are in frame from base 1.